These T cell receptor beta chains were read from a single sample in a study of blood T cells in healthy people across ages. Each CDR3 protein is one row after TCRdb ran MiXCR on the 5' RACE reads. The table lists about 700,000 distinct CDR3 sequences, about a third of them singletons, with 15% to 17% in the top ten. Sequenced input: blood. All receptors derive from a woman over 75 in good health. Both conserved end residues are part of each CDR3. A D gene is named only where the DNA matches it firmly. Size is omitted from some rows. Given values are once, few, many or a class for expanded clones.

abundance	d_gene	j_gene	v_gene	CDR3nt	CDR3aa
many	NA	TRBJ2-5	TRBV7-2	TGTGCCAGCAGCTTAGCCGGGACCAACCAAGAGACCCAGTACTTC	CASSLAGTNQETQYF
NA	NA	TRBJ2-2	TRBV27	TGTGCCAGCAGTTTCCTTAAAGGGGCCGCGCCTGACACCGGGGAGCTGTTTTTT	CASSFLKGAAPDTGELFF
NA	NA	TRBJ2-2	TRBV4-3	TGCGCCAGCAGCCAAGAGACTAGGGCGAACACCGGGGGGCTGTTTTTT	CASSQETRANTGGLFF
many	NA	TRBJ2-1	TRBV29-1	TGCAGCGTTGAGCTAGCCGATGAGCAGTTCTTC	CSVELADEQFF
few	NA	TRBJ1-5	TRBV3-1	TGTGCCAGCAGCCAAGATCTTGGGCCTAATCAGCCCCAGCATTTT	CASSQDLGPNQPQHF
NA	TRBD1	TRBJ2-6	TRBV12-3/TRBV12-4	TGTACCAGCACCCGGGGACAGGGGGGAACTGGGGCCAACGTTCTGACTTTC	CTSTRGQGGTGANVLTF
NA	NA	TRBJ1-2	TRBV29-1	TGCAGCGTATGCTCTCCCGGGACAAATTTAGCTAACTATGGTAACACCTTC	CSVCSPGTNLANYGNTF
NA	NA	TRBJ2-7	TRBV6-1	TGTGCCAGCAGGGAGAGGACAGTTTCCTACGAGCAGTACTTC	CASRERTVSYEQYF
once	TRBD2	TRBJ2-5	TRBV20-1	TGCAGTGCTAGAGATGTACTAGCGGGGAGGTACCAAGAGACCCAGTACTTC	CSARDVLAGRYQETQYF
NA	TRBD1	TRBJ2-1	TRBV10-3	TGTGCCACCGCCGACAGGGGAGATGAGCAGTTCTTC	CATADRGDEQFF
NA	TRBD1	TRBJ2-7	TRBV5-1	TGCGCCAGCAGATCTCGTGACGGGACAGGGTCTGTTAACGAGCAGTACTTC	CASRSRDGTGSVNEQYF
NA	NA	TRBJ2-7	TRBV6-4	TGTGCCAGCAGTGACTCGGACTACAATGAGCAGTACTTC	CASSDSDYNEQYF
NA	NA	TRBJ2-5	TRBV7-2	TGTGCCAGCAGACATTATCAAGAGACCCAGTACTTC	CASRHYQETQYF
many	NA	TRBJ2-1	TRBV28	TGTGCCAGCAGCCTCCTTGGGGTAGCGAGGAATGAGCAGTTCTTC	CASSLLGVARNEQFF
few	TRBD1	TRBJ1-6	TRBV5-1	TGCGCCAGCAGCGGACGGACAGGGGATAATTCACCCCTCCACTTT	CASSGRTGDNSPLHF
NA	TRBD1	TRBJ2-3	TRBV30	TGTGCCTGGAGTGCGAACCTCAGGGGGGATACGCAGTATTTT	CAWSANLRGDTQYF
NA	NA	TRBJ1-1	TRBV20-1	TGCAGTGCTAGAGATATACCCATAGGAGCTTTCTTT	CSARDIPIGAFF
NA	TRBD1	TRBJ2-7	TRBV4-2	TGTGCCAGCAGCCCCCCGACAGGGTCCTACGAGCAGTACTTC	CASSPPTGSYEQYF
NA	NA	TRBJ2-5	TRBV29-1	TGCAGCGCAGAAATGTGGCGGGGTGGAGGCCAAGAGACCCAGTACTTC	CSAEMWRGGGQETQYF
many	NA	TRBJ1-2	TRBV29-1	TGCAGCGCCTCCGAACAGGGCTTGGGTGGCTACACCTTC	CSASEQGLGGYTF
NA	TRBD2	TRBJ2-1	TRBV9	TGTGCCAGCAGCGTAGCCGACTTACTAGCGGGAGTGCGGGAGCAGTTCTTC	CASSVADLLAGVREQFF
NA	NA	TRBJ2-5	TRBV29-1	TGCAGCGTTGGAAGACACAGGAACATCCAAGAGACCCAGTACTTC	CSVGRHRNIQETQYF
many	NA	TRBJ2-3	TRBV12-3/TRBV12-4	TGTGCCAGCAGGATACTCGAGGGGGTGGGAACGCAGTATTTT	CASRILEGVGTQYF
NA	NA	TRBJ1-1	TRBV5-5	TGTGCCAGCAGCTCAACAGGGATGAGGGTATCTGAAGCTTTCTTT	CASSSTGMRVSEAFF
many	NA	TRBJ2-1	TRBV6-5	TGTGCCAGCAGTGATAGACAGGCCGGTGATGAGCAGTTCTTC	CASSDRQAGDEQFF
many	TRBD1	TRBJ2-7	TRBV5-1	TGCGCCAGCTCCCTTGGACAGGGGGCTCGAGAGCAGTACTTC	CASSLGQGAREQYF
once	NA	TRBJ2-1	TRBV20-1	TGCAGTGCTAGGGGGGGAGTGCGGTACAATGAGCAGTTCTTC	CSARGGVRYNEQFF
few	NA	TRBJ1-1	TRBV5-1	TGCGCCAGCAGCCCTGGCGACATCCGACAGACTGAAGCTTTCTTT	CASSPGDIRQTEAFF
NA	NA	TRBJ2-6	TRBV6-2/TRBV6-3	TGTGCCAGCACCTATTCTGGGGCCAACGTCCTGACTTTC	CASTYSGANVLTF
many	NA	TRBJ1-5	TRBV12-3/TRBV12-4	TGTGCCAGCAGTTTAAGTCAGGGCAATCAGCCCCAGCATTTT	CASSLSQGNQPQHF
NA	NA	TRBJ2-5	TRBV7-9	TGTGCCAGCAGCTTGGAGAGCAAGACCCAGTACTTC	CASSLESKTQYF
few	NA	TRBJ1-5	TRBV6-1	TGTGCCAGCCGTACAGGAGCGTGGGGTCGGCCCCAGCATTTT	CASRTGAWGRPQHF
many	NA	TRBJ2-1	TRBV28	TGTGCCAGCAGTTTGGATCAAGGCTCCTACAATGAGCAGTTCTTC	CASSLDQGSYNEQFF
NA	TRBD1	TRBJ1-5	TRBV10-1	TGCGCCAGCACTCGGGACAGCAAAAATCAGCCCCAGCATTTT	CASTRDSKNQPQHF
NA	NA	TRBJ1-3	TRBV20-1	TGCAGTGCCCCCGTCCAGGGAAGGACTGGAAACACCATATATTTT	CSAPVQGRTGNTIYF